Listed below are T cell receptor beta chains from one sample, sequenced in a study of cytomegalovirus exposure and HLA in healthy donors. Sequencing used immunoSEQ multiplex PCR; TCRdb keeps in-frame clones, though not all of them. The sample lists 80,000 to 95,000 clones, roughly 77% occurring once. Sequencing used PBMCs. Receptors were obtained from a woman between 40 and 50 years old in good health and CMV-seropositive. Each CDR3 is given with its conserved first and last residue. The D gene is left open where the match is weak. Part of the rows lack a size; the others show once, few, many or a class for expanded clones.

CDR3 length,J gene,V gene,D gene,clone size,CDR3 DNA,CDR3 protein
11,TRBJ2-7,TRBV5-1,NA,once,TGCGCCAGCAGCTTGGCCAACGAGCAGTACTTC,CASSLANEQYF
15,TRBJ1-1,TRBV28,NA,NA,TGTGCCAGCTTGCCCCTTTCCCACTTGAACACTGAAGCTTTCTTT,CASLPLSHLNTEAFF
15,TRBJ1-4,TRBV10-3,NA,few,TGTGCCATCAGTGAAGGTGGACAAAGCTACGAAAAACTGTTTTTT,CAISEGGQSYEKLFF
16,TRBJ1-2,TRBV9,NA,NA,TGTGCCAGCAGCCCCCAGGACCGGACTATATTCACGTACTACACCTTC,CASSPQDRTIFTYYTF
13,TRBJ1-2,TRBV18,NA,once,TGTGCCAGCTCACCACCGAGTAACTATGGCTACACCTTC,CASSPPSNYGYTF
13,TRBJ2-3,TRBV7-3,TRBD1,NA,TGTGCCAGCAGCTTTCAGGGGGTAGATACGCAGTATTTT,CASSFQGVDTQYF
15,TRBJ1-5,TRBV25-1,NA,NA,TGTGCCAGCAGTGAATCCCCCCAGGGCAACCAGCCCCAGCATTTT,CASSESPQGNQPQHF
16,TRBJ2-5,TRBV4-2,TRBD1,NA,TGTGCCAGCAGCCCCCGGACAGGGGGCCGGGAAGAGACCCAGTACTTC,CASSPRTGGREETQYF
13,TRBJ1-1,TRBV14,NA,NA,TGTGCCAGCAGCCAAGGTTTACGGACTGAAGCTTTCTTT,CASSQGLRTEAFF
15,TRBJ2-3,TRBV11-3,NA,NA,TGTGCCAGCAGCTTAGAAGGCAGGAGCACAGATACGCAGTATTTT,CASSLEGRSTDTQYF
13,TRBJ1-2,TRBV7-8,TRBD1,NA,TGTGCCAGCAGCCGGACAGGGAACTATGGCTACACCTTC,CASSRTGNYGYTF
16,TRBJ2-5,TRBV7-7,TRBD2,NA,TGTGCTAGCAGCCTCGGGACTAGCGGGGGCCAAGAGACCCAGTACTTC,CASSLGTSGGQETQYF
13,TRBJ2-5,TRBV19,NA,NA,TGTGCCAGTTGGTCAGGGGTAGAAGAGACCCAGTACTTC,CASWSGVEETQYF
13,TRBJ2-5,TRBV28,NA,NA,TGTGCCAGCAGCCGCCTTTCGGGGGTCTCACTGTACTTC,CASSRLSGVSLYF
15,TRBJ1-2,TRBV27,TRBD1,NA,TGTGCCAGCAGTCGCCCCGGGACAGGGATGGGGGGCTACACCTTC,CASSRPGTGMGGYTF
15,TRBJ1-6,TRBV6-1,NA,NA,TGTGCCAGCAGTGAACATCAGGGAACGAATTCACCCCTCCACTTT,CASSEHQGTNSPLHF
17,TRBJ2-3,TRBV14,NA,NA,TGTGCCAGCAGCCAAGAGAGCTGGTCTCAACGCACAGATACGCAGTATTTT,CASSQESWSQRTDTQYF
15,TRBJ2-5,TRBV19,NA,NA,TGTGCCAGTAGTACCGAACAGGGTCTGCGAGAGACCCAGTACTTC,CASSTEQGLRETQYF
11,TRBJ2-7,TRBV20-1,NA,NA,TGCAGTGCTCCCCTACTCCACGAGCAGTACTTC,CSAPLLHEQYF
17,TRBJ2-1,TRBV7-2,TRBD2,NA,TGTGCCAGCAGCCTTAAACTGGTTAGCGGTGGGGGGGATGAGCAGTTCTTC,CASSLKLVSGGGDEQFF
11,TRBJ1-2,TRBV6-5,TRBD1,NA,TGTGCCAGCAGTTACTCGGGGACAGTAACCTTC,CASSYSGTVTF